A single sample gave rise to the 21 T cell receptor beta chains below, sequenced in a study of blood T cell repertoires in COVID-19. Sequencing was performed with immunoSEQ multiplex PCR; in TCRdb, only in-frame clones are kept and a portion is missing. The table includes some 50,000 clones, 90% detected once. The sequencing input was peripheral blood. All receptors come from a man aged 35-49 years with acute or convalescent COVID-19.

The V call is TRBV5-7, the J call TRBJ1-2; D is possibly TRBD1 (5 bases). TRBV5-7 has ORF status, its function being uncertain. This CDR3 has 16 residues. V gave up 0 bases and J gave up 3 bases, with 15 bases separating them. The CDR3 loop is CASSLELRGEDYGYTF. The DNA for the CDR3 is TGTGCCAGCAGCTTGGAACTGAGAGGGGAGGACTATGGCTACACCTTC.

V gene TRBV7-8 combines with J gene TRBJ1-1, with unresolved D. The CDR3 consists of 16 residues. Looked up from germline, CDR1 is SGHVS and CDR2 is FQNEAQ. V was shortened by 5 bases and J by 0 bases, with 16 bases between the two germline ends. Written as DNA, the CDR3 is TGTGCCAGCAGCCCGCCTATCTTGGCGGTGAACACTGAAGCTTTCTTT. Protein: CASSPPILAVNTEAFF. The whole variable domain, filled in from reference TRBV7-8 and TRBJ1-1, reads GAGVSQSPRYKVAKRGQDVALRCDPISGHVSLFWYQQALGQGPEFLTYFQNEAQLDKSGLPSDRFFAERPEGSVSTLKIQRTQQEDSAVYLCASSPPILAVNTEAFFGQGTRLTVV.

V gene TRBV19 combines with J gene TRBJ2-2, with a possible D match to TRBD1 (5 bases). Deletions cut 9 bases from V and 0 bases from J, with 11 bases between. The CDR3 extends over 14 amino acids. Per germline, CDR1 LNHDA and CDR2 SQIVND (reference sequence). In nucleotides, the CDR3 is TGTGCCAGCAGGGCGATTGCGAACACCGGGGAGCTGTTTTTT. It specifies CASRAIANTGELFF.

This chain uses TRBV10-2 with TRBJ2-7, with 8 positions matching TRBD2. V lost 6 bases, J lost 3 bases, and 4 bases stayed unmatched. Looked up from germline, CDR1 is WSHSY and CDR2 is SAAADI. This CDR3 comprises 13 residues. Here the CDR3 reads CASRNSGNYEQYF. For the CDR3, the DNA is TGCGCCAGCAGAAATAGCGGGAACTACGAGCAGTACTTC.

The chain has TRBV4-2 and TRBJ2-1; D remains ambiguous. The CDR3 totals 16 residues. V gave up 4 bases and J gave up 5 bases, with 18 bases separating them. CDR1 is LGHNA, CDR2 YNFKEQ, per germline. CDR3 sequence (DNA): TGTGCCAGCAGCCGACTCGAGGATGGAGCGAACAATGAGCAGTTCTTC. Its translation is CASSRLEDGANNEQFF.

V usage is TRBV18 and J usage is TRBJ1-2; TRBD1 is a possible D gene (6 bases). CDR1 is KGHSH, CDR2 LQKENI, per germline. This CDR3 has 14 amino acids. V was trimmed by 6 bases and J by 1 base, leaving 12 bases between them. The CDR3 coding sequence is TGTGCCAGCTCCCCGGGACAAGATAACTATGGCTACACCTTC. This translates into CASSPGQDNYGYTF.

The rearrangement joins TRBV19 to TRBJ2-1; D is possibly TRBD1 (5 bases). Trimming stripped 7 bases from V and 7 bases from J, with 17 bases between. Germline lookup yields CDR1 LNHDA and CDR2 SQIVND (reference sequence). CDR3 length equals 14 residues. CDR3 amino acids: CASMTATFGNEQFF. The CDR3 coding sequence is TGTGCCAGTATGACAGCTACTTTTGGGAATGAGCAGTTCTTC.

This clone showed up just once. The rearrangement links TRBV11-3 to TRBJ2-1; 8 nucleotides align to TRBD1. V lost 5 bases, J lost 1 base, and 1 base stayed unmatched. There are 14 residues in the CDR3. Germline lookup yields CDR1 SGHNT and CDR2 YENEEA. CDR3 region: CASSRQGSYNEQFF. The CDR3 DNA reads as TGTGCCAGCAGCAGACAGGGGTCCTACAATGAGCAGTTCTTC.

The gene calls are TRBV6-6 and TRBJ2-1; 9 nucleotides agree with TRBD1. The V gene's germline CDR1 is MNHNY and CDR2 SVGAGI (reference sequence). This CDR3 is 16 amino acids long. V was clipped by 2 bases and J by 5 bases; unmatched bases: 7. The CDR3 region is CASSYGGTGSNNEQFF. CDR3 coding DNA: TGTGCCAGCAGTTACGGCGGGACAGGGTCAAACAATGAGCAGTTCTTC.

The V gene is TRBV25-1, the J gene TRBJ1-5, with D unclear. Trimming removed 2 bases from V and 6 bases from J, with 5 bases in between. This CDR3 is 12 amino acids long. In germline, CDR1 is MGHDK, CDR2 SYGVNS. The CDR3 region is CASSEGGQPQHF. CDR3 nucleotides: TGTGCCAGCAGTGAAGGAGGTCAGCCCCAGCATTTT. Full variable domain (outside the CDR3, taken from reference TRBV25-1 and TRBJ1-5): EADIYQTPRYLVIGTGKKITLECSQTMGHDKMYWYQQDPGMELHLIHYSYGVNSTEKGDLSSESTVSRIRTEHFPLTLESARPSHTSQYLCASSEGGQPQHFGDGTRLSIL.

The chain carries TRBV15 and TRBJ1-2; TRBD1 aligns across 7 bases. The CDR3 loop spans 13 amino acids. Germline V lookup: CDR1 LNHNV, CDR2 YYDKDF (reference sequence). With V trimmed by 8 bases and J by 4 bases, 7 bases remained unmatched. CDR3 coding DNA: TGTGCCACCGGAAACAGGGGAAGCTATGGCTACACCTTC. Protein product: CATGNRGSYGYTF. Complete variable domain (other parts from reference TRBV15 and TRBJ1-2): DAMVIQNPRYQVTQFGKPVTLSCSQTLNHNVMYWYQQKSSQAPKLLFHYYDKDFNNEADTPDNFQSRRPNTSFCFLDIRSPGLGDTAMYLCATGNRGSYGYTFGSGTRLTVV.

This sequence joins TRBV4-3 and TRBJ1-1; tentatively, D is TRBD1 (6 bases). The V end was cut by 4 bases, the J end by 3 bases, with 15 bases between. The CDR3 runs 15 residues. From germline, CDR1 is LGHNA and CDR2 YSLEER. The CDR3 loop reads CASSLFEGGDTEAFF. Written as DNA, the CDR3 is TGCGCCAGCAGCCTCTTTGAGGGGGGGGACACTGAAGCTTTCTTT.

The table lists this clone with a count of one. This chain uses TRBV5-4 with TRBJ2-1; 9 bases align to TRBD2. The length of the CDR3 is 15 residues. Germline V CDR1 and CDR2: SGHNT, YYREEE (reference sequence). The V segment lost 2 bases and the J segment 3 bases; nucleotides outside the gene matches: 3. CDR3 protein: CASSFGREGYNEQFF. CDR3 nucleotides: TGTGCCAGCAGCTTCGGGCGGGAGGGCTACAATGAGCAGTTCTTC.

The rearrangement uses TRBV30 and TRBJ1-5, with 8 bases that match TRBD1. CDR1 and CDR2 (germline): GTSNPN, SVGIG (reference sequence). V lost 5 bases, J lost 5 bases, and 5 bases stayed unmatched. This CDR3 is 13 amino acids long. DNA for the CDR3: TGTGCCTGGCAGGACAGGGCCCATCAGCCCCAGCATTTT. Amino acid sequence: CAWQDRAHQPQHF.

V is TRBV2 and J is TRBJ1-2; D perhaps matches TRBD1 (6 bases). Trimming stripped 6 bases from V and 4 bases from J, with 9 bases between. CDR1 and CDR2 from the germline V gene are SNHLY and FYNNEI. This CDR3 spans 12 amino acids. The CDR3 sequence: CASSRDIYGYTF. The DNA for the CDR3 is TGTGCCAGCAGCCGGGACATCTATGGCTACACCTTC.

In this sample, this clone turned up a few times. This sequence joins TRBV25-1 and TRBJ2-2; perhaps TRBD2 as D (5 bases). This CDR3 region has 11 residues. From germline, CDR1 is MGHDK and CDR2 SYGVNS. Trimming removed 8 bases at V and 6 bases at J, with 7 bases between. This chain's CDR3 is CASFGAGELFF. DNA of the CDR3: TGTGCCAGCTTCGGGGCCGGGGAGCTGTTTTTT.

CDR3 sequence: CASSGPLRPGLRNYEQYF. The CDR3 coding sequence is TGCGCCAGCAGTGGCCCACTCCGTCCGGGACTACGCAACTACGAGCAGTACTTC. This chain uses TRBV10-1 with TRBJ2-7, with 7 bases fitting TRBD2. The CDR3 has 18 amino acids. The germline V gene encodes CDR1 WNHNN and CDR2 SYGVQD (reference sequence). V lost 4 bases and J lost 3; bases outside the gene matches: 18.

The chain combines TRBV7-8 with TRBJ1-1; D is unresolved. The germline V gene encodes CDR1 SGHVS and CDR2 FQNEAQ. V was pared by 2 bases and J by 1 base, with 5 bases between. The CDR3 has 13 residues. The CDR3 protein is CASSLTQNTEAFF. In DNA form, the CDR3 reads TGTGCCAGCAGCTTAACACAGAACACTGAAGCTTTCTTT.

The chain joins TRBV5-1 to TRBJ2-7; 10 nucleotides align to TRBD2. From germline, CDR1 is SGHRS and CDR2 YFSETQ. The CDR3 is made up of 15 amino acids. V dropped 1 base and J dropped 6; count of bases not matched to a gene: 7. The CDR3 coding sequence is TGCGCCAGCAGCTTGACGGCTAGCGGGAGCTCCGAGCAGTACTTC. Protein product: CASSLTASGSSEQYF.

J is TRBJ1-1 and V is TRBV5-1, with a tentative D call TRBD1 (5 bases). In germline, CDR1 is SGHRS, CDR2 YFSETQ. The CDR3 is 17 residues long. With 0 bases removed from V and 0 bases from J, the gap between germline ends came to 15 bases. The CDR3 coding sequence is TGCGCCAGCAGCTTGGTGACGGGGGACTTCATGAACACTGAAGCTTTCTTT. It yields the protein CASSLVTGDFMNTEAFF.

In DNA form, the CDR3 reads TGCGCCAGCAGCTTGCCGGGAGGAGAGACCCAGTACTTC. This codes for CASSLPGGETQYF. The gene calls are TRBV5-1 and TRBJ2-5, with TRBD2 identical over 7 bases. Losses at the gene ends were 1 base for V and 4 bases for J; bases not matched to a gene: 1. This CDR3 is 13 amino acids long. Germline loops: CDR1 SGHRS, CDR2 YFSETQ.